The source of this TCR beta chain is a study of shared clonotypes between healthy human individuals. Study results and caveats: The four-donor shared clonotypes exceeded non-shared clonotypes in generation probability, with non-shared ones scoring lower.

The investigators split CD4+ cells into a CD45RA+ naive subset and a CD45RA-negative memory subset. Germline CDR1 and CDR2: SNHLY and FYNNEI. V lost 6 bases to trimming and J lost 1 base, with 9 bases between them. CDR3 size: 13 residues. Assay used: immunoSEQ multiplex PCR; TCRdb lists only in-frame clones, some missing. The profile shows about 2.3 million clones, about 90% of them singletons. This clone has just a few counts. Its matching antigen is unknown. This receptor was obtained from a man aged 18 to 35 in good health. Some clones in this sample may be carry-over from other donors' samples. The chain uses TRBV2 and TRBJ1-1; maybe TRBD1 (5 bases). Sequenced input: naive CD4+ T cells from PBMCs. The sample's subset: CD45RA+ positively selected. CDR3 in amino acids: CASSLQENTEAFF. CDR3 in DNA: TGTGCCAGCAGCCTACAGGAGAACACTGAAGCTTTCTTT.